This T cell receptor (beta chain) was retrieved from a study of T-cell reconstitution after alpha-beta-depleted transplantation in children. General study results and limits: In patients about two months after transplant, alpha-beta T cells reportedly arose from several hundred expanded graft clones. Several patients had high TCRbeta diversity at day 60; it came from surviving recipient T cells and thymic progenitors. Fresh T-cell production supplied most of the T-cell counts and diversity seen one year after transplant.

Library preparation (for TCRbeta) was performed with unique molecular identifiers. MiXCR was run by TCRdb on the PCR reads, yielding one entry per CDR3 protein. The table has about a million distinct CDR3 sequences, under 30% seen once. Remarks on this clonotype: Antigen specificity is unknown.

The CDR3 loop spans 15 amino acids. The germline CDR1 and CDR2 sequences are SGHVS and FQNEAQ. V was pared by 4 bases and J by 4 bases, with 8 bases of the junction left unmatched. The rearrangement uses TRBV7-8 and TRBJ1-1, with 8 bases matching TRBD1. The receptor comes from a boy less than two years old who had a stem cell transplant for SCID, so the T cells may come from the graft donor. The sequencing here drew on PBMCs, mostly from graft donor cells, taken 360 days after TCRalphabeta/CD19-depleted stem cell transplant. Here the CDR3 reads CASSSTMTGVTEAFF. The CDR3 region has the DNA TGTGCCAGCAGCTCAACGATGACAGGGGTCACTGAAGCTTTCTTT.